This T cell receptor beta chain was identified during a study of early T cells in non-severe SARS-CoV-2 infection. From the 5' RACE reads, TCRdb called clonotypes with MiXCR, one entry per CDR3 protein. The data contain roughly 46,000 distinct CDR3 sequences, roughly 6.6% of them singletons. The CDR3 has 14 amino acids. The germline V gene has CDR1 SQVTM and CDR2 ANQGSEA. V lost 6 bases and J lost 4, with 15 bases in between. This clonotype was found a few times. This clonotype was sampled from an adult who was a healthcare worker with PCR-confirmed SARS-CoV-2 infection or an uninfected control (not recorded which). The specimen was whole blood. The chain has TRBV29-1 and TRBJ1-4, with D hard to call. CDR3 amino acids: CSVEVLRGNEKLFF. As DNA, the CDR3 is TGCAGCGTGGAGGTGCTCCGGGGTAATGAAAAACTGTTTTTT.